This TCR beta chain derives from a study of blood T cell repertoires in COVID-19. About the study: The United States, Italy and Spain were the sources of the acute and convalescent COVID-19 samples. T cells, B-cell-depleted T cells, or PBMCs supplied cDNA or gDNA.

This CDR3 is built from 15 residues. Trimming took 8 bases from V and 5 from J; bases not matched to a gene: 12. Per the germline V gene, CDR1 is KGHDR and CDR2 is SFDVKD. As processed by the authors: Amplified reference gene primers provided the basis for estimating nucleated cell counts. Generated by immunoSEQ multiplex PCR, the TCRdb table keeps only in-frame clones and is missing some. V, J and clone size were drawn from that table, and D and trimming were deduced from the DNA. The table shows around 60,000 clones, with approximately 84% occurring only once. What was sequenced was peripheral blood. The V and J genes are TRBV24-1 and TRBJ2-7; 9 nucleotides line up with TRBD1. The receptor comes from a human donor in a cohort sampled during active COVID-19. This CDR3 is CATTQLLDRGDEQYF. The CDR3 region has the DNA TGTGCCACCACCCAACTACTGGACAGGGGCGACGAGCAGTACTTC.